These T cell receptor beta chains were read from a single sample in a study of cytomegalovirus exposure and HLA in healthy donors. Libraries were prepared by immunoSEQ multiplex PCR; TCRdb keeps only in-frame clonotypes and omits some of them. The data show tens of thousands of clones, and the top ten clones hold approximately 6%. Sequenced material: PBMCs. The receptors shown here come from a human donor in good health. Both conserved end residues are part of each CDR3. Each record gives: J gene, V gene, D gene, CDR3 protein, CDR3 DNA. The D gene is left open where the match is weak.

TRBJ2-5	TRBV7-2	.	CASSLWRERETQYF	TGTGCCAGCAGCTTATGGCGGGAACGGGAGACCCAGTACTTC
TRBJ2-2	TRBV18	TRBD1	CASSPGQGDSTGELFF	TGTGCCAGCTCACCTGGACAGGGGGATAGCACCGGGGAGCTGTTTTTT
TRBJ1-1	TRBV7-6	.	CASSLGHSYTEAFF	TGTGCCAGCAGCTTAGGACACTCTTACACTGAAGCTTTCTTT
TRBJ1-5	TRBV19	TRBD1	CASSIGTGGGDQPQHF	TGTGCCAGTAGTATTGGGACAGGGGGCGGCGATCAGCCCCAGCATTTT
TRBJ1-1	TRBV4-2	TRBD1	CASSQAQGVRNTEAFF	TGTGCCAGCAGCCAAGCGCAGGGGGTTAGGAACACTGAAGCTTTCTTT
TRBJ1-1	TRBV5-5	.	CASSLIDSMNTEDFF	TGTGCCAGCAGCTTGATTGACAGTATGAACACTGAAGATTTCTTT
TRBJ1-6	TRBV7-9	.	CASSLAGNSPLHF	TGTGCCAGCAGCTTGGCAGGGAATTCACCCCTCCACTTT
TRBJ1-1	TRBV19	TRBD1	CASSKGQGASGTEAFF	TGTGCCAGTAGTAAGGGACAGGGGGCTTCGGGCACTGAAGCTTTCTTT
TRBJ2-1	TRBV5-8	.	CASNWDFLNEQFF	TGTGCCAGCAATTGGGACTTTCTCAATGAGCAGTTCTTC
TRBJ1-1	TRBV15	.	CATSIEAATEAFF	TGTGCCACCAGCATTGAGGCGGCGACTGAAGCTTTCTTT
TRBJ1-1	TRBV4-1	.	CASSNKMNTEAFF	TGCGCCAGCAGCAATAAAATGAACACTGAAGCTTTCTTT
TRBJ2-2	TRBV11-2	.	CASSLDRGVDGELFF	TGTGCCAGCAGCTTAGACAGGGGGGTAGACGGGGAGCTGTTTTTT
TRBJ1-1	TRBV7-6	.	CASSQGGVDTEAFF	TGTGCCAGCAGCCAGGGAGGGGTCGACACTGAAGCTTTCTTT
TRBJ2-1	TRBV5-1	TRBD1	CASSFGTGPVSYNEQFF	TGCGCCAGCAGCTTCGGGACAGGACCCGTTTCCTACAATGAGCAGTTCTTC
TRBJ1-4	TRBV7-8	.	CASSPRWLNEKLFF	TGTGCCAGCAGCCCCAGGTGGTTGAATGAAAAACTGTTTTTT
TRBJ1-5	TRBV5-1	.	CASSLEGGLGQPQHF	TGCGCCAGCAGCTTGGAGGGGGGGCTCGGTCAGCCCCAGCATTTT
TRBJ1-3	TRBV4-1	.	CASSRGGIVFQGNTIYF	TGCGCCAGCAGCCGCGGGGGAATCGTTTTTCAAGGAAACACCATATATTTT
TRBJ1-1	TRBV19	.	CASRGSNTEAFF	TGTGCCAGTAGAGGGAGTAACACTGAAGCTTTCTTT
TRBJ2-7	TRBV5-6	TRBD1	CASSLDRAATKQYF	TGTGCCAGCAGCCTCGACAGGGCCGCTACGAAGCAGTACTTC
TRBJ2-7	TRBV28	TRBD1	CASSTRDRVAYEQYF	TGTGCCAGCAGCACCCGGGACAGGGTGGCCTACGAGCAGTACTTC
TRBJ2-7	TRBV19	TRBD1	CASSIVSGQGSEQYF	TGTGCCAGTAGTATAGTATCGGGACAGGGATCCGAGCAGTACTTC
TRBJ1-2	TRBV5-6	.	CASSKWTVNYGYTF	TGTGCCAGCAGCAAATGGACAGTGAACTATGGCTACACCTTC
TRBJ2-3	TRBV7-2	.	CASSSTVLRSDTQYF	TGTGCCAGCAGCTCGACAGTTTTAAGGTCAGATACGCAGTATTTT
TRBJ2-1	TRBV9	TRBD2	CASSVASGPYNEQFF	TGTGCCAGCAGCGTAGCTAGCGGGCCCTACAATGAGCAGTTCTTC
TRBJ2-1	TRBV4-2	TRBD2	CASSHGLAGGLWEQFF	TGTGCCAGCAGCCACGGACTAGCGGGGGGGTTATGGGAGCAGTTCTTC
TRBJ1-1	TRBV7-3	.	CASSTGMNTEAFF	TGTGCCAGCAGCACAGGGATGAACACTGAAGCTTTCTTT
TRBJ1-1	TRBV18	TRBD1	CASSLGTAQNTEAFF	TGTGCCAGCTCACTCGGGACAGCGCAGAACACTGAAGCTTTCTTT
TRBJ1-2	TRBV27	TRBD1	CASSRQGTDGYTF	TGTGCCAGCAGTCGACAGGGGACAGATGGCTACACCTTC
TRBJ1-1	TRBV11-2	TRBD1	CASSIWTGDTEAFF	TGTGCCAGCAGCATATGGACAGGGGACACTGAAGCTTTCTTT
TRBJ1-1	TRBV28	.	CASSPLTGTEAFF	TGTGCCAGCAGTCCCCTTACGGGAACTGAAGCTTTCTTT
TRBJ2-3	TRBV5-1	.	CASSILPSTDTQYF	TGCGCCAGCAGCATCCTTCCCAGCACAGATACGCAGTATTTT
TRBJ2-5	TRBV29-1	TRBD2	CSARSPGGTQYF	TGCAGCGCCCGTTCCCCGGGGGGTACCCAGTACTTC
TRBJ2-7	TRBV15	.	CATSRQGRKQYF	TGTGCCACCAGCAGACAGGGTAGGAAGCAGTACTTC
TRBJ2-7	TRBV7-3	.	CASSLLADYEQYF	TGTGCCAGCAGCTTATTGGCCGACTACGAGCAGTACTTC
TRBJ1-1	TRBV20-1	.	CSAGEGAEAFF	TGCAGTGCAGGGGAGGGGGCTGAAGCTTTCTTT
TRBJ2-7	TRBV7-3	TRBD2	CASSLAGVGLSAYEQYF	TGTGCCAGCAGCCTAGCGGGGGTCGGTCTAAGCGCCTACGAGCAGTACTTC
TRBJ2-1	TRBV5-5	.	CASSLVGNPDNEQFF	TGTGCCAGCAGCTTGGTTGGTAACCCAGACAATGAGCAGTTCTTC
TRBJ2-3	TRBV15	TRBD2	CATSRDRGLAGVGDTQYF	TGTGCCACCAGCAGAGATAGAGGACTAGCGGGGGTAGGTGATACGCAGTATTTT
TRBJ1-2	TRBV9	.	CASSSPPRDNYGYTF	TGTGCCAGCAGCTCCCCCCCCCGGGATAACTATGGCTACACCTTC
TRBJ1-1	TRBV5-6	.	CASSLGWSSVNMNTEAFF	TGTGCCAGCAGCTTGGGATGGTCCTCTGTGAACATGAACACTGAAGCTTTCTTT
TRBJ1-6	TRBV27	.	CASSLYRGNNSPLPF	TGTGCCAGCAGTTTATATAGAGGGAATAATTCACCCCTCCCCTTT
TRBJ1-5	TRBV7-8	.	CASSLEGSLVKQPQHF	TGTGCCAGCAGCTTAGAGGGGTCCTTAGTCAAGCAGCCCCAGCATTTT
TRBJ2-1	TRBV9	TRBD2	CASSLEGLAGGNEQFF	TGTGCCAGCAGCCTAGAAGGCCTAGCGGGGGGCAATGAGCAGTTCTTC
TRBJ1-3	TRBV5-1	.	CASSLGSSSFSGNTIYF	TGCGCCAGCAGCTTGGGCAGCTCTAGCTTCTCTGGAAACACCATATATTTT
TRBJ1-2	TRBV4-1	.	CASSQDRRDLYGYTF	TGCGCCAGCAGCCAAGATAGGAGGGACCTCTATGGCTACACCTTC
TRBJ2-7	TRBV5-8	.	CASSLGQDVYEQYF	TGTGCCAGCAGCTTGGGACAGGATGTCTACGAGCAGTACTTC
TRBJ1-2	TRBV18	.	CASSPRQGYGYTF	TGTGCCAGCTCACCCAGGCAGGGGTATGGCTACACCTTC
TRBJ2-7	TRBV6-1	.	CASGRGRVSEQYF	TGTGCCAGCGGCAGAGGCAGGGTAAGCGAGCAGTACTTC
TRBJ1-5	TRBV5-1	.	CASRVSSNQPQHF	TGCGCCAGCCGCGTAAGTAGCAATCAGCCCCAGCATTTT
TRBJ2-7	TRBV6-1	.	CASRAGPDYEQYF	TGTGCCAGCAGGGCAGGCCCCGACTACGAGCAGTACTTC
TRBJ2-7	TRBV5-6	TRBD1	CASSLRRQGRYEQYF	TGTGCCAGCAGCTTGAGGAGACAGGGTAGGTACGAGCAGTACTTC
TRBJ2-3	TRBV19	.	CASSTQLQGTQYF	TGTGCCAGTAGTACCCAACTACAGGGAACGCAGTATTTT
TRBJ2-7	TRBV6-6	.	CASSPRQDYEQYF	TGTGCCAGCAGCCCGCGACAGGACTACGAGCAGTACTTC
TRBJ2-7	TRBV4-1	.	CASSQAQGNTYEQYF	TGCGCCAGCAGCCAAGCCCAGGGGAACACCTACGAGCAGTACTTC
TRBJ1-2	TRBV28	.	CASSDSNRGYTF	TGTGCCAGCAGCGACAGCAATCGTGGCTACACCTTC
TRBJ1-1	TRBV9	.	CASTTGGEATEAFF	TGTGCCAGCACCACGGGCGGGGAGGCCACTGAAGCTTTCTTT
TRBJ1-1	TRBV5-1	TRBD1	CASSLGQGARTSTEAFF	TGCGCCAGCAGCTTGGGACAGGGGGCGAGGACTAGCACTGAAGCTTTCTTT
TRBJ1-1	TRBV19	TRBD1	CASSIVGTGTPEAFF	TGTGCCAGTAGTATAGTCGGGACAGGGACCCCTGAAGCTTTCTTT
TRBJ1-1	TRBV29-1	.	CSPGRPGNTEAFF	TGCAGCCCCGGGAGACCAGGAAACACTGAAGCTTTCTTT
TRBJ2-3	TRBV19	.	CASSAFSGADTQYF	TGTGCCAGTAGTGCCTTCTCAGGGGCAGATACGCAGTATTTT